A selection of T cell receptor beta chains follows, all from one sample in a study of CD8 T cells in ankylosing spondylitis. TCRdb re-derived calls from the 5' RACE reads in MiXCR, one entry per CDR3 protein. The sample has some 130,000 distinct CDR3 sequences, 7.3% seen once; the top ten hold roughly 12%. Sequenced sample: blood, either unsorted or a sorted T cell fraction (not recorded which). The receptors were sampled from a female donor with ankylosing spondylitis or in good health (not recorded which). CDR3s include the opening cysteine and the closing phenylalanine or tryptophan. A D gene is named only where the DNA matches it firmly. Not every row has a clone size; where given, it reads once, few, many or a size class.

TRBJ2-3,-,many,TRBV2,CASSESSGFPDTQYF,TGTGCCAGCAGTGAATCATCCGGGTTCCCAGATACGCAGTATTTT
TRBJ2-7,TRBD2,many,TRBV9,CASSVGLAGYEQYF,TGTGCCAGCAGCGTAGGTCTAGCGGGGTACGAGCAGTACTTC
TRBJ2-2,-,many,TRBV15,CATSRVRQVNTGELFF,TGTGCCACCAGCAGAGTACGGCAGGTGAACACCGGGGAGCTGTTTTTT
TRBJ2-5,TRBD2,many,TRBV20-1,CSARLSSGGQETQYF,TGCAGTGCTAGGCTGAGTAGCGGGGGGCAAGAGACCCAGTACTTC
TRBJ2-6,-,many,TRBV5-1,CASSLALTSGANVLTF,TGCGCCAGCAGCTTGGCCCTGACCTCTGGGGCCAACGTCCTGACTTTC
TRBJ2-1,TRBD2,many,TRBV6-5,CASSYQRGVNEQFF,TGTGCCAGCAGTTACCAGCGGGGGGTAAATGAGCAGTTCTTC
TRBJ2-2,TRBD1,many,TRBV4-2,CASSKRTGSTGELFF,TGTGCCAGCAGCAAGAGGACAGGGAGCACCGGGGAGCTGTTTTTT
TRBJ1-1,-,many,TRBV7-2,CASSLSGSTEAFF,TGTGCCAGCAGCTTAAGTGGCTCCACTGAAGCTTTCTTT
TRBJ1-2,-,-,TRBV29-1,CSFQTGPRGYTF,TGCAGCTTCCAGACTGGGCCTCGGGGCTACACCTTC
TRBJ2-5,-,-,TRBV11-1,CASSPDREVLRRETQYF,TGTGCCAGCAGCCCCGACAGGGAGGTCCTTAGAAGGGAGACCCAGTACTTC
TRBJ2-1,-,many,TRBV28,CASTLFGGSEQFF,TGTGCCAGCACCCTTTTCGGAGGGTCTGAGCAGTTCTTC
TRBJ1-4,-,few,TRBV7-9,CASSLTSTNEKLFF,TGTGCCAGCAGCCTCACCTCGACTAATGAAAAACTGTTTTTT
TRBJ2-1,TRBD1,many,TRBV29-1,CSGNRDRYNEQFF,TGCAGCGGGAACCGGGACAGATACAATGAGCAGTTCTTC
TRBJ2-5,-,many,TRBV7-2,CASSLAGPQGTQYF,TGTGCCAGCAGCTTGGCGGGGCCGCAAGGGACCCAGTACTTC
TRBJ2-2,-,-,TRBV10-3,CANRRTESTGELFF,TGTGCCAACCGAAGGACAGAATCCACCGGGGAGCTGTTTTTT
TRBJ1-4,TRBD1,many,TRBV5-1,CASAPGQTSTNEKLFF,TGCGCCAGCGCCCCGGGACAGACTTCAACTAATGAAAAACTGTTTTTT
TRBJ1-1,-,many,TRBV12-3/TRBV12-4,CASSSTGSTEAFF,TGTGCCAGCAGTTCCACAGGGAGCACTGAAGCTTTCTTT
TRBJ2-7,-,many,TRBV2,CASIRGVASYEQYF,TGTGCCAGCATCAGAGGGGTGGCTAGCTACGAGCAGTACTTC
TRBJ2-7,-,many,TRBV28,CASSLTPPAWVSYEQYF,TGTGCCAGCAGTTTAACCCCCCCCGCGTGGGTATCCTACGAGCAGTACTTC
TRBJ2-1,-,few,TRBV29-1,CSVELDTGWIGEQFF,TGCAGCGTTGAATTGGATACAGGTTGGATTGGTGAGCAGTTCTTC
TRBJ1-6,-,many,TRBV5-1,CASSLTANSPLHF,TGCGCCAGCAGCTTGACAGCTAATTCACCCCTCCACTTT
TRBJ2-5,TRBD2,few,TRBV19,CASSVVAGGHQETQYF,TGTGCCAGTAGTGTGGTAGCGGGGGGACACCAAGAGACCCAGTACTTC
TRBJ2-4,-,many,TRBV9,CASSTSPGTKNIQYF,TGTGCCAGCAGCACATCCCCGGGCACCAAAAACATTCAGTACTTC
TRBJ1-2,TRBD1,few,TRBV11-1,CASSATGTGLPPNYGYTF,TGTGCCAGCAGCGCCACCGGGACAGGCCTACCTCCCAACTATGGCTACACCTTC
TRBJ2-1,-,many,TRBV28,CASSFSPRGNEQFF,TGTGCCAGCAGTTTTTCACCCAGGGGCAATGAGCAGTTCTTC
TRBJ2-7,TRBD1,-,TRBV19,CASSRQGHHSEQYF,TGTGCCAGTAGTAGACAGGGTCATCACAGCGAGCAGTACTTC
TRBJ2-7,-,many,TRBV20-1,CSAQEGAYEQYF,TGCAGTGCCCAAGAGGGGGCCTACGAGCAGTACTTC
TRBJ2-2,TRBD2,many,TRBV10-3,CAVRTSAGTGELFF,TGTGCCGTAAGGACTAGCGCCGGCACCGGGGAGCTGTTTTTT
TRBJ1-4,-,many,TRBV10-3,CAISGGLGSNEKLFF,TGTGCCATCAGTGGGGGTTTGGGGTCTAATGAAAAACTGTTTTTT
TRBJ2-2,TRBD1,many,TRBV7-2,CASSLGGQGATGELFF,TGTGCCAGCAGCTTAGGTGGGCAGGGGGCGACCGGGGAGCTGTTTTTT
TRBJ2-1,-,many,TRBV25-1,CASRSTGGMGYNEQFF,TGTGCCAGCAGAAGTACCGGGGGAATGGGGTACAATGAGCAGTTCTTC
TRBJ2-7,TRBD1,many,TRBV27,CASRSLVRDRGREQYF,TGTGCCAGCAGGTCTTTAGTCCGGGACAGGGGGCGCGAGCAGTACTTC
TRBJ1-3,-,many,TRBV20-1,CSAGVVGSGNTIYF,TGCAGTGCCGGGGTGGTGGGCTCTGGAAACACCATATATTTT
TRBJ2-3,TRBD2,many,TRBV20-1,CSAPPAGEPTDTQYF,TGCAGTGCCCCGCCAGCGGGGGAACCCACAGATACGCAGTATTTT
TRBJ1-6,-,many,TRBV20-1,CSAMDGRLWNSPLHF,TGCAGTGCTATGGACGGTCGTCTCTGGAATTCACCCCTCCACTTT
TRBJ1-1,-,many,TRBV5-1,CASSLGRMDTEAFF,TGCGCCAGCAGCTTGGGAAGGATGGACACTGAAGCTTTCTTT
TRBJ1-2,-,many,TRBV6-1,CASRISGAQAYGYTF,TGTGCCAGCAGGATCAGTGGTGCGCAAGCCTATGGCTACACCTTC
TRBJ1-1,-,many,TRBV18,CASSPGMNTEAFF,TGTGCCAGCTCACCAGGTATGAACACTGAAGCTTTCTTT
TRBJ1-5,TRBD1,many,TRBV24-1,CATSSGGQGYNQPQHF,TGTGCCACCAGCTCAGGGGGACAGGGCTACAATCAGCCCCAGCATTTT
TRBJ2-5,TRBD1,few,TRBV7-9,CASSLGTVGETQYF,TGTGCCAGCAGCCTAGGGACAGTGGGGGAGACCCAGTACTTC
TRBJ2-7,-,many,TRBV4-1,CASSSPSGAILYEQYF,TGCGCCAGCAGCTCCCCCTCAGGGGCTATTCTCTACGAGCAGTACTTC
TRBJ2-3,-,many,TRBV10-3,CATQGGSLVGDTQYF,TGTGCCACACAGGGCGGCTCACTGGTGGGAGATACGCAGTATTTT